This entry lists 25 T cell receptor beta chains sequenced from one sample in a study of cytomegalovirus exposure and HLA in healthy donors. Vbeta (60) and Jbeta (13) primers were used in the PCR. Repertoires were generated with immunoSEQ multiplex PCR, while TCRdb's copy carries only in-frame clones and drops some. The sample lists 160,000 or so clones, around 81% occurring once. Sequencing used PBMCs. These receptor sequences come from a man in his forties in good health and CMV-seronegative.

The chain carries TRBV5-5 and TRBJ1-2, with D unresolved. The germline V and J ends were trimmed by 5 bases and 0 bases, with 8 bases remaining between them. The CDR3 sequence is 13 residues long. Germline CDR1 is SGHKS and CDR2 is YYEKEE (reference sequence). The CDR3 region is CASSLTTNYGYTF. The CDR3 DNA reads TGTGCCAGCAGTTTGACAACTAACTATGGCTACACCTTC.

Comments on this clone: The sample carries other DNA sequences with the same CDR3. The V gene is TRBV15, the J gene TRBJ1-1; a possible D gene is TRBD1 (5 bases). V was shortened by 10 bases and J by 5 bases, with 11 bases between the two germline ends. Looked up from germline, CDR1 is LNHNV and CDR2 is YYDKDF (reference sequence). This CDR3 region has 11 residues. The CDR3 bases are TGTGCCATTGCCAGGGATACTGAAGCTTTCTTT. Translating it yields CAIARDTEAFF.

The rearrangement links TRBV9 to TRBJ2-3; 12 nucleotides agree with TRBD2. The CDR3 is 15 residues long. With V trimmed by 0 bases and J by 5 bases, 1 base remained unmatched. Per germline, CDR1 SGDLS and CDR2 YYNGEE. The CDR3 DNA reads TGTGCCAGCAGCGTAGCTAGCGGGAGGGGAGATACGCAGTATTTT. Its protein is CASSVASGRGDTQYF.

This clone was counted once. The chain couples TRBV5-1 to TRBJ2-3; 10 nucleotides match TRBD2. The V segment lost 4 bases and the J segment 6 bases; nucleotides outside the gene matches: 11. CDR3 length: 16 residues. Germline values: CDR1 SGHRS, CDR2 YFSETQ. The CDR3: CASSLGRASGSDTQYF. DNA for the CDR3: TGCGCCAGCAGCCTGGGCAGGGCTAGCGGGAGTGATACGCAGTATTTT.

This clone was seen a few times. This chain joins TRBV5-1 and TRBJ1-1, with D possibly matching TRBD1 (5 bases). V lost 4 bases and J lost 2, with 12 bases in between. The CDR3 length is 14 residues. Germline lookup yields CDR1 SGHRS and CDR2 YFSETQ. CDR3 nucleotide sequence: TGCGCCAGCAGCGTAGGGGTCAGTAACACTGAAGCTTTCTTT. Its protein product is CASSVGVSNTEAFF. Looking up the rest from reference TRBV5-1 and TRBJ1-1 gives the full variable domain: KAGVTQTPRYLIKTRGQQVTLSCSPISGHRSVSWYQQTPGQGLQFLFEYFSETQRNKGNFPGRFSGRQFSNSRSEMNVSTLELGDSALYLCASSVGVSNTEAFFGQGTRLTVV.

The rearrangement joins TRBV2 to TRBJ2-4, with D perhaps matching TRBD1 (5 bases). The V end was cut by 7 bases, the J end by 0 bases, with 10 bases between. This CDR3 has 14 amino acids. The germline CDR1 and CDR2 sequences are SNHLY and FYNNEI. CDR3 residues: CASTPGAAKNIQYF. For the CDR3, the DNA is TGTGCCAGCACCCCTGGGGCAGCCAAAAACATTCAGTACTTC.

As regards this clone: The junction differs from germline at one of its ends, possibly a read error. The rearrangement uses TRBV7-9 and TRBJ1-1; D ambiguous. Germline CDR1 and CDR2: SEHNR and FQNEAQ (reference sequence). The CDR3 runs to 12 residues. The CDR3 DNA sequence: TGTTCCAGCAGCTTAGCGGCCAGGCAAGCTTTCTTT. Translated, it gives CSSSLAARQAFF. Supplemented by reference TRBV7-9 and TRBJ1-1, the full variable domain reads DTGVSQNPRHKITKRGQNVTFRCDPISEHNRLYWYRQTLGQGPEFLTYFQNEAQLEKSRLLSDRFSAERPKGSFSTLEIQRTEQGDSAMYLCSSSLAARQAFFGQGTRLTVV.

The rearrangement links TRBV18 to TRBJ1-3; D remains unclear. The V and J ends lost 6 bases and 5 bases respectively, with 14 bases between them. The CDR3 loop spans 14 amino acids. The germline CDR1 and CDR2 sequences are KGHSH and LQKENI. The CDR3, as DNA: TGTGCCAGCTCCTGGGAGGCTCCTAGAAACACCATATATTTT. Residues: CASSWEAPRNTIYF.

V usage is TRBV29-1 and J usage is TRBJ2-1; 8 nucleotides align to TRBD1. Germline V gene lookup returns CDR1 SQVTM and CDR2 ANQGSEA. V shed 4 bases, J shed 8 bases, and the junction held 7 bases outside the gene matches. The CDR3 sequence is 13 residues long. For the CDR3, the DNA is TGCAGCGTTGGCCAGGGGGCCATCGATGAGCAGTTCTTC. Translation: CSVGQGAIDEQFF.

This chain joins TRBV27 and TRBJ2-7; TRBD2 agrees at 9 bases. The germline gives CDR1 MNHEY, CDR2 SMNVEV (reference sequence). CDR3 size: 14 residues. The V and J ends lost 5 bases and 7 bases, in that order; junction bases with no gene match: 9. The CDR3 spells CASSLIAGAGEQYF. In DNA, the CDR3 is TGTGCCAGCAGTCTTATAGCGGGAGCGGGAGAGCAGTACTTC.

Only one count was recorded for this clone. The CDR3 region is CASSPVGAVSSNQPQHF. In DNA form, the CDR3 reads TGTGCCAGCAGCCCAGTAGGGGCGGTGTCTAGCAATCAGCCCCAGCATTTT. V and J are TRBV7-2 and TRBJ1-5; a possible D gene is TRBD1 (5 bases). Trimming stripped 5 bases from V and 0 bases from J, with 17 bases between. The CDR3 runs 17 residues. Germline V CDR1 and CDR2: SGHTA, FQGNSA.

The chain uses TRBV27 and TRBJ1-2, with D maybe TRBD1 (6 bases). CDR1 MNHEY and CDR2 SMNVEV come from the germline V gene (reference sequence). This CDR3 has 17 amino acids. V was trimmed by 1 base and J by 3 bases, leaving 18 bases between them. The CDR3 spells CASSLYPPRSGDYGYTF. The CDR3 DNA reads as TGTGCCAGCAGTTTATACCCACCCCGCTCAGGGGACTATGGCTACACCTTC.

This clone appeared once. The chain carries TRBV9 and TRBJ2-2, with D tentatively TRBD2 (6 bases). In germline, CDR1 is SGDLS, CDR2 YYNGEE. This CDR3 spans 13 amino acids. The V end lost 6 bases, the J end lost 2 bases, and 8 bases lay between the germline ends. The CDR3 region is CASMRGNTGELFF. As DNA, the CDR3 is TGTGCCAGCATGCGGGGTAACACCGGGGAGCTGTTTTTT. The full variable domain, its missing parts supplied by reference TRBV9 and TRBJ2-2, is DSGVTQTPKHLITATGQRVTLRCSPRSGDLSVYWYQQSLDQGLQFLIQYYNGEERAKGNILERFSAQQFPDLHSELNLSSLELGDSALYFCASMRGNTGELFFGEGSRLTVL.

The CDR3, as DNA: TGTGCCAGCAGCCTGGCTACGGGGTCGGACTACAATGAGCAGTTCTTC. Translating gives CASSLATGSDYNEQFF. This chain links TRBV7-6 with TRBJ2-1; D perhaps matches TRBD2 (5 bases). Trimming removed 5 bases from V and 3 bases from J, with 17 bases in between. The germline V gene has CDR1 SGHVS and CDR2 FNYEAQ. The CDR3 runs to 16 residues.

The chain couples TRBV25-1 to TRBJ2-3, with 8 bases that match TRBD2. This CDR3 spans 15 amino acids. Per the germline V gene, CDR1 is MGHDK and CDR2 is SYGVNS. The ends lost 10 bases at V and 0 bases at J; junction bases unmatched: 9. The CDR3 protein is CATAGIAGSTDTQYF. The CDR3, as DNA: TGTGCCACCGCCGGGATAGCGGGGAGCACAGATACGCAGTATTTT. Full variable domain (missing parts from reference TRBV25-1 and TRBJ2-3): EADIYQTPRYLVIGTGKKITLECSQTMGHDKMYWYQQDPGMELHLIHYSYGVNSTEKGDLSSESTVSRIRTEHFPLTLESARPSHTSQYLCATAGIAGSTDTQYFGPGTRLTVL.

This rearrangement joins TRBV28 to TRBJ1-4; 8 bases fit TRBD1. The CDR3 covers 15 residues. J lost 4 bases, V lost 1 base, and 2 bases had no gene match. CDR1 and CDR2 (germline): MDHEN, SYDVKM. The CDR3 reads CASSLYRGDNEKLFF. CDR3 sequence (DNA): TGTGCCAGCAGTTTATACAGGGGGGATAATGAAAAACTGTTTTTT.

There are a few counts of this clone. The CDR3 bases are TGTGCCAGCAGCTTAGGGGGGACAGGGGACGGCTACACCTTC. As protein: CASSLGGTGDGYTF. V usage is TRBV7-9 and J usage is TRBJ1-2, with 10 bases aligning to TRBD1. The J segment lost 8 bases and the V segment lost 1 base, leaving 4 bases of the junction unmatched. Germline V gives CDR1 SEHNR, CDR2 FQNEAQ (reference sequence). The CDR3 length is 14 residues.

This clone was recorded once. This chain joins TRBV7-2 and TRBJ2-3; TRBD2 aligns across 11 bases. The CDR3 contains 14 residues. CDR1 and CDR2 from the germline V gene are SGHTA and FQGNSA. Unmatched junction bases numbered 7, after V lost 7 bases and J lost 7 bases. The CDR3 protein is CASKLAGARNTQYF. CDR3 DNA: TGTGCCAGCAAACTAGCGGGAGCTAGGAATACGCAGTATTTT. Complete variable domain (other parts from reference TRBV7-2 and TRBJ2-3): GAGVSQSPSNKVTEKGKDVELRCDPISGHTALYWYRQSLGQGLEFLIYFQGNSAPDKSGLPSDRFSAERTGGSVSTLTIQRTQQEDSAVYLCASKLAGARNTQYFGPGTRLTVL.

The chain combines TRBV5-6 with TRBJ2-1, with unresolved D. Germline CDR1 is SGHDT and CDR2 is YYEEEE. The CDR3 is 12 residues long. V was pared by 0 bases and J by 6 bases, with 4 bases between. The CDR3 DNA reads TGTGCCAGCAGCTTGGGCAGCAATGAGCAGTTCTTC. Its protein product is CASSLGSNEQFF. The full variable domain, its missing parts supplied by reference TRBV5-6 and TRBJ2-1, is DAGVTQSPTHLIKTRGQQVTLRCSPKSGHDTVSWYQQALGQGPQFIFQYYEEEERQRGNFPDRFSGHQFPNYSSELNVNALLLGDSALYLCASSLGSNEQFFGPGTRLTVL.

The V and J genes are TRBV28 and TRBJ1-5, with a possible D match to TRBD1 (5 bases). Per the germline V gene, CDR1 is MDHEN and CDR2 is SYDVKM. V was shortened by 9 bases and J by 2 bases, with 11 bases between the two germline ends. The CDR3 is 13 residues long. The CDR3: CASFSGGNQPQHF. For the CDR3, the DNA is TGTGCCAGTTTCTCGGGGGGCAATCAGCCCCAGCATTTT.

The chain uses TRBV5-1 and TRBJ2-5, with 12 bases that match TRBD2. The germline V gene encodes CDR1 SGHRS and CDR2 YFSETQ. The ends lost 4 bases at V and 5 bases at J; junction bases unmatched: 15. CDR3 length equals 18 residues. The CDR3: CASSHGTSGRIRTETQYF. CDR3 in DNA: TGCGCCAGCAGCCACGGTACTAGCGGGAGGATTAGAACGGAGACCCAGTACTTC.

Only a few counts were recorded for this clone. The chain carries TRBV21-1 and TRBJ2-7; no DNA check was done on the table's D call, TRBD2. TRBV21-1 has pseudogene status. The CDR3 covers 15 residues. The CDR3 sequence: CASSFRGSPLYEQYF. The CDR3 bases are TGTGCCAGCAGTTTTCGCGGGAGCCCACTTTACGAGCAGTACTTC.

The chain couples TRBV5-1 to TRBJ2-7, with 9 positions matching TRBD2. V shed 2 bases, J shed 4 bases, and the junction held 13 bases outside the gene matches. The germline gives CDR1 SGHRS, CDR2 YFSETQ. The CDR3 loop spans 17 amino acids. Written as DNA, the CDR3 is TGCGCCAGCAGCTTAGGGTTCGGGCGGGAGGGCCGATACGAGCAGTACTTC. Protein: CASSLGFGREGRYEQYF.

The gene calls are TRBV19 and TRBJ2-3; tentative D call: TRBD2 (7 bases). Germline V gene data show CDR1 as LNHDA and CDR2 as SQIVND (reference sequence). The V end lost 7 bases, the J end lost 3 bases, and 17 bases lay between the germline ends. The CDR3 totals 15 residues. This CDR3 reads CASTRGPGGTDTQYF. The CDR3 DNA reads TGTGCCAGTACCCGGGGGCCGGGGGGAACAGATACGCAGTATTTT.

The chain couples TRBV18 to TRBJ2-7; 7 bases are shared with TRBD1. CDR3 length: 15 amino acids. In germline, CDR1 is KGHSH, CDR2 LQKENI. The V segment lost 3 bases and the J segment 3 bases; nucleotides outside the gene matches: 8. DNA for the CDR3: TGTGCCAGCTCACCTTCCTCCGGACAGGTCTACGAGCAGTACTTC. This encodes CASSPSSGQVYEQYF.